This T cell receptor beta chain stems from a study of PD-L1 blockade in urothelial cancer. Study at large: Investigators checked blood 3 weeks (second dose) and 6 weeks after treatment start.

The repertoire was sequenced with immunoSEQ multiplex PCR; TCRdb's copy has only in-frame clones and lacks some. This sample yields approximately 70,000 clones, of which over 80% are seen a single time; roughly 9.2% belongs to the top ten. J gave up 1 base and V 0 bases, and 4 bases lay outside the gene matches. Germline-derived CDR1 and CDR2 are SGHRS and YFSETQ. The CDR3 totals 15 residues. Described time point: pretreatment peripheral blood. V usage is TRBV5-1 and J usage is TRBJ2-7; 7 nucleotides agree with TRBD1. The source of this sequence is a woman in her 70s with urothelial cancer. Sequences were derived from PBMCs, sampled around atezolizumab (anti-PD-L1) treatment. CDR3 loop: CASSLAGTASYEQYF. The CDR3 bases are TGCGCCAGCAGCTTGGCCGGGACAGCGTCCTACGAGCAGTACTTC.